This T cell receptor (beta chain) came from a study of blood T cell repertoires in COVID-19. Clones were sequenced by immunoSEQ multiplex PCR, and TCRdb holds only the in-frame ones, with some missing. The repertoire holds 60,000 to 65,000 clones, with 60% to 75% as singletons. Germline V CDR1 and CDR2: MNHEY, SVGAGI. The ends lost 5 bases at V and 2 bases at J; junction bases unmatched: 8. CDR3 size: 15 residues. A few counts support this clone. The V call is TRBV6-5, the J call TRBJ1-2; 7 bases are shared with TRBD1. The receptor's source is a woman older than 75 with acute or convalescent COVID-19. The sample was peripheral blood. The CDR3 DNA sequence: TGTGCCAGCAGTCGTGAACCACAGGGGAACTATGGCTACACCTTC. It is translated as CASSREPQGNYGYTF.